A single sample is the source of the 25 T cell receptor beta chains below, sequenced in a study of T cell repertoires in cytomegalovirus infection. A single record per CDR3 protein comes from TCRdb applying MiXCR to the reads. The repertoire holds about 250,000 distinct CDR3 sequences, with about a sixth as singletons. The sample was CD8+ T cells from PBMCs. The receptor source for this set is a human donor in good health (CMV status not recorded). Some clones in this sample may be carry-over from other donors' samples.

The chain employs TRBV6-2 or TRBV6-3 and TRBJ2-7; a weak D match, TRBD2 (5 bases). The V gene's germline CDR1 is MNHEY and CDR2 SVGEGT. The germline V and J ends were trimmed by 0 bases and 0 bases, with 15 bases remaining between them. The CDR3 covers 17 residues. CDR3 protein: CASSYSRARTLSYEQYF. DNA of the CDR3: TGTGCCAGCAGTTACTCGAGGGCCCGCACCCTCTCCTACGAGCAGTACTTC.

This clonotype showed up just a few times. The chain uses TRBV5-6 and TRBJ1-1, with D possibly TRBD1 on 6 matching bases. The CDR3 spans 15 residues. Between the trimmed V and J ends, which lost 0 bases and 5 bases, there was a span of 14 bases. The germline gives CDR1 SGHDT, CDR2 YYEEEE. CDR3 sequence (DNA): TGTGCCAGCAGCTTGGTAGGCGGGGGCCGTACTGAAGCTTTCTTT. Its translation is CASSLVGGGRTEAFF.

The rearrangement links TRBV19 to TRBJ1-1; no clear D. Per the germline V gene, CDR1 is LNHDA and CDR2 is SQIVND (reference sequence). CDR3 length: 13 residues. The V gene lost 5 bases and the J gene lost 5 bases, with 12 bases spanning the gap. The CDR3 reads CASSWGSGTEAFF. The CDR3, as DNA: TGTGCCAGTAGTTGGGGATCCGGGACTGAAGCTTTCTTT.

This clonotype was seen many times. The chain couples TRBV7-2 to TRBJ1-2; D possibly corresponds to TRBD1 (6 bases). The CDR3 consists of 15 residues. Germline CDR1 SGHTA, CDR2 FQGNSA. V lost 0 bases and J lost 5, with 13 bases in between. CDR3 sequence reads: CASSLALGTPYGYTF. The CDR3 coding sequence is TGTGCCAGCAGCTTAGCCTTAGGGACACCTTATGGCTACACCTTC.

The chain has TRBV19 and TRBJ1-5; possible D gene TRBD1, 6 bases. CDR1 is LNHDA and CDR2 is SQIVND in the germline V gene (reference sequence). This CDR3 region has 13 residues. The V end was cut by 5 bases, the J end by 5 bases, with 10 bases between. CDR3: CASSFNRDQPQHF. In nucleotides, the CDR3 is TGTGCCAGTAGTTTCAACAGGGATCAGCCCCAGCATTTT.

In its sample, this clonotype was seen many times. This chain connects TRBV7-2 to TRBJ1-2; D uncertain. V was pared by 5 bases and J by 3 bases, with 19 bases between. This CDR3 is built from 16 residues. The germline CDR1 and CDR2 sequences are SGHTA and FQGNSA. Written as DNA, the CDR3 is TGTGCCAGCAGCCCTCCAGGCGGGATTACCTACTATGGCTACACCTTC. Translated, it gives CASSPPGGITYYGYTF.

This clonotype was detected a few times. The rearrangement uses TRBV10-3 and TRBJ2-6; D is uncertain. Deletions cut 3 bases from V and 0 bases from J, with 6 bases between. The CDR3 totals 15 residues. CDR1 ENHRY and CDR2 SYGVKD come from the germline V gene. The CDR3 loop reads CAISDWGSGANVLTF. In DNA form, the CDR3 reads TGTGCCATCAGTGATTGGGGCTCTGGGGCCAACGTCCTGACTTTC.

This clonotype has a count of ten or more. The genes are TRBV20-1 and TRBJ2-5; a possible D gene is TRBD1 (5 bases). The V end lost 0 bases, the J end lost 3 bases, and 8 bases lay between the germline ends. Germline-derived CDR1 and CDR2 are DFQATT and SNEGSKA (reference sequence). This CDR3 is built from 13 residues. Here the CDR3 DNA reads TGCAGTGCTAGAGATGGACAAAAAGAGACCCAGTACTTC. This encodes CSARDGQKETQYF.

This clonotype was seen at least ten times. This chain links TRBV7-6 with TRBJ1-1; D is unresolved. Germline V lookup: CDR1 SGHVS, CDR2 FNYEAQ. Trimming cost V 1 base and J 1 base, with 10 bases left between them. This CDR3 is built from 15 residues. As DNA, the CDR3 is TGTGCCAGCAGCTTAGGGTCAGGAAGGAACACTGAAGCTTTCTTT. Residues: CASSLGSGRNTEAFF. Combining the CDR3 with reference TRBV7-6 and TRBJ1-1 gives the whole variable domain GAGVSQSPRYKVTKRGQDVALRCDPISGHVSLYWYRQALGQGPEFLTYFNYEAQQDKSGLPNDRFSAERPEGSISTLTIQRTEQRDSAMYRCASSLGSGRNTEAFFGQGTRLTVV.

To note about this clonotype: A much bigger clone sits one base away, suggesting this may be a read error. The chain joins TRBV7-4 to TRBJ1-1; D call uncertain. The CDR3 is made up of 14 amino acids. Germline-derived CDR1 and CDR2 are SGHVT and SQSDAQ. The CDR3 bases are TGTGCCAACAGCCCCGAAGGGTTGGGCACTGAAGCTTTCTTT. As protein: CANSPEGLGTEAFF.

This clonotype has only a few counts. V is TRBV18 and J is TRBJ1-1; no definite D call. The germline V gene encodes CDR1 KGHSH and CDR2 LQKENI. The CDR3 is 20 residues long. The V and J ends lost 2 bases and 0 bases respectively, with 25 bases between them. In DNA form, the CDR3 reads TGTGCCAGCTCACCAATGGTTGAGACTTCCCACGCTAACATGAACACTGAAGCTTTCTTT. Its protein is CASSPMVETSHANMNTEAFF.

This clonotype was seen ten or more times. This chain links TRBV7-8 with TRBJ1-2; D is undetermined. V dropped 1 base and J dropped 1 base, with 4 bases sitting between them. Per the germline V gene, CDR1 is SGHVS and CDR2 is FQNEAQ. CDR3 length: 13 amino acids. For the CDR3, the DNA is TGTGCCAGCAGCTTAGGCGTTAACTATGGCTACACCTTC. Protein: CASSLGVNYGYTF.

In its sample, this clonotype was seen a few times. This sequence joins TRBV7-9 and TRBJ1-1; D perhaps matches TRBD1 (5 bases). V lost 11 bases to trimming and J lost 3 bases, with 10 bases between them. Germline lookup yields CDR1 SEHNR and CDR2 FQNEAQ (reference sequence). There are 11 residues in the CDR3. The CDR3 is CASGGDTEAFF. CDR3 nucleotide sequence: TGTGCCTCCGGGGGGGACACTGAAGCTTTCTTT.

This clonotype was observed many times. V usage is TRBV7-9 and J usage is TRBJ2-5; D is uncertain. Germline CDR1 is SEHNR and CDR2 is FQNEAQ (reference sequence). This CDR3 has 14 residues. V lost 5 bases and J 2 bases, leaving 12 bases between the germline ends. The DNA of the CDR3 is TGTGCCAGCAGCCGAGGACCGGAACAAGAGACCCAGTACTTC. Its translation: CASSRGPEQETQYF.

This clonotype came up many times. The J gene is TRBJ2-7, the V gene TRBV7-2, with D possibly being TRBD2 (6 bases). Trimming took 1 base from V and 5 from J, leaving 12 bases between them. Germline V gene lookup returns CDR1 SGHTA and CDR2 FQGNSA. The CDR3 has 14 amino acids. Here the CDR3 DNA reads TGTGCCAGCAGCTTAGTCTCCAGGGAGGACGAGCAGTACTTC. Translating it yields CASSLVSREDEQYF.

This clonotype was seen only a few times. The chain links TRBV6-1 to TRBJ2-3, with TRBD1 as a possible D gene (6 bases). Germline V gene data show CDR1 as MNHNS and CDR2 as SASEGT. This CDR3 has 16 amino acids. V was shortened by 1 base and J by 4 bases, with 15 bases between the two germline ends. CDR3: CASSEERQGIADTQYF. The CDR3 coding sequence is TGTGCCAGCAGTGAAGAGAGGCAGGGGATCGCAGATACGCAGTATTTT.

This clonotype was seen a few times. This rearrangement joins TRBV6-2 or TRBV6-3 to TRBJ1-5, with no clear D. Germline values: CDR1 MNHEY, CDR2 SVGEGT. V was trimmed by 5 bases and J by 5 bases, leaving 16 bases between them. The CDR3 is 15 residues long. The CDR3 sequence is CASSQSTDGDQPQHF. CDR3 in DNA: TGTGCCAGCAGTCAGTCAACAGATGGCGATCAGCCCCAGCATTTT.

This clonotype was recorded a few times. V and J are TRBV28 and TRBJ2-1; D possibly matches TRBD1 or TRBD2 (5 bases each). The germline V gene encodes CDR1 MDHEN and CDR2 SYDVKM. This CDR3 is built from 14 residues. V gave up 6 bases and J gave up 8 bases, with 17 bases separating them. The CDR3 nucleotides read TGTGCCAGCAGCCCAACGGGGCTTAGCGATGAGCAGTTCTTC. Amino acid sequence: CASSPTGLSDEQFF.

This clonotype was counted ten times or more. The chain combines TRBV7-2 with TRBJ2-7; maybe TRBD2 (5 bases). Germline CDR1 SGHTA, CDR2 FQGNSA. The length of the CDR3 is 15 residues. V gave up 1 base and J gave up 7 bases, with 17 bases separating them. In DNA, the CDR3 is TGTGCCAGCAGCTTAGTATCGACCTACGGGGAAGAGCAGTACTTC. Protein: CASSLVSTYGEEQYF.

At least ten counts were recorded for this clonotype. The rearrangement links TRBV27 to TRBJ1-1, with a tentative D call TRBD1 (6 bases). The CDR3 covers 14 residues. V dropped 2 bases and J dropped 4 bases, with 11 bases sitting between them. Germline V gives CDR1 MNHEY, CDR2 SMNVEV (reference sequence). CDR3 bases: TGTGCCAGCAGTTTAACGGCAGGGGTCACTGAAGCTTTCTTT. Translation gives CASSLTAGVTEAFF.

This clonotype was picked up one time. The junction and the germline gene differ at one end; a read error may be behind it. The chain uses TRBV12-3 or TRBV12-4 and TRBJ1-2; 8 bases agree with TRBD1. This CDR3 has 14 residues. The DNA of the CDR3 is TGTGCCAGCAGTTATGCAGGGGGCATCTATGGCCACACCTTC. Encoded protein: CASSYAGGIYGHTF.

This chain links TRBV9 with TRBJ1-1, with D uncertain. Germline lookup yields CDR1 SGDLS and CDR2 YYNGEE. V was clipped by 3 bases and J by 4 bases, with 4 bases between them. The CDR3 has 11 amino acids. The CDR3 DNA is TGTGCCAGCAGCGACAGCACTGAAGCTTTCTTT. Its translation: CASSDSTEAFF.

The chain has TRBV19 and TRBJ1-1; 8 nucleotides line up with TRBD1. V lost 9 bases and J lost 4; bases outside the gene matches: 13. Germline V gives CDR1 LNHDA, CDR2 SQIVND (reference sequence). The CDR3 sequence is 15 residues long. The CDR3 protein is CARRSSGQVVTEAFF. The CDR3 DNA follows: TGTGCCAGAAGAAGCTCGGGACAGGTGGTCACTGAAGCTTTCTTT.

The J gene is TRBJ1-1, the V gene TRBV20-1; unclear D gene. The CDR3 sequence is 16 residues long. Trimming stripped 1 base from V and 5 bases from J, with 20 bases between. Germline CDR1 and CDR2: DFQATT and SNEGSKA (reference sequence). The CDR3 protein is CSARVLRLGSGTEAFF. In nucleotides, the CDR3 is TGCAGTGCTAGAGTTTTAAGGTTGGGGAGTGGAACTGAAGCTTTCTTT.

On this clonotype itself: Just one base apart from a much larger clone, this may be a read error. The J gene is TRBJ1-1, the V gene TRBV7-9; D call uncertain. The CDR3 covers 15 residues. Germline V gene lookup returns CDR1 SEHNR and CDR2 FQNEAQ (reference sequence). Trimming took 4 bases from V and 0 from J, leaving 12 bases between them. This CDR3 is CASSSWAEVNTEAFF. The CDR3 DNA reads as TGTGCCAGCAGCTCCTGGGCGGAGGTGAACACTGAAGCTTTCTTT.